This paragraph covers one T cell receptor (beta chain) sequence. No antigen is known for it. The data belong to a study of shared clonotypes between healthy human individuals. Nashville, Tennessee was home to all donors, each a Caucasian adult. Broader study findings: Donor scarcity curtailed the genetic and exposure-history diversity represented herein.

Once extracted for a subset, genomic DNA was divided evenly among several immunoSEQ plates. Generated by immunoSEQ multiplex PCR, the TCRdb table keeps only in-frame clones and is missing some. The data contain about half a million clones, 60% to 85% of them singletons. V gave up 1 base and J gave up 7 bases, with 14 bases separating them. This CDR3 is built from 14 residues. Germline V CDR1 and CDR2: SGHTA, FQGNSA. This clonotype was sampled from a woman in her thirties or forties in good health. Some clones in this sample may be carry-over from other donors' samples. Sequenced sample: PBMCs. This chain connects TRBV7-2 to TRBJ2-7; possible D gene TRBD1, 6 bases. CDR3 nucleotide sequence: TGTGCCAGCAGCTTAGGGCCAGGGGTATGGGAGCAGTACTTC. Amino acid sequence: CASSLGPGVWEQYF.